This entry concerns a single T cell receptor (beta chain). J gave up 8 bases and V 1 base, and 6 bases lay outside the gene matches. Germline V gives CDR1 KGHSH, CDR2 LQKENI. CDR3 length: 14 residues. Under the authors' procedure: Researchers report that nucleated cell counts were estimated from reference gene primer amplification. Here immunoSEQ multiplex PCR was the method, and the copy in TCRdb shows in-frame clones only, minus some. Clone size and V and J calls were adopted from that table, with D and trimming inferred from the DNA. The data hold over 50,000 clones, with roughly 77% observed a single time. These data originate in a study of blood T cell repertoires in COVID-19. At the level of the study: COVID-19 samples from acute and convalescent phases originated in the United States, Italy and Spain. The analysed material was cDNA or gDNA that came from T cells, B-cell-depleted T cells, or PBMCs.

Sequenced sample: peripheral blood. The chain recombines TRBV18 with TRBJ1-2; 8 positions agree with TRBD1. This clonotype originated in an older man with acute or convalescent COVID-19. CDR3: CASSPLDRELGYTF. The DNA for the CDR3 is TGTGCCAGCTCACCACTGGACAGGGAGTTGGGCTACACCTTC.